This T cell receptor (beta chain) was identified in a study of T cells in Graves' hyperthyroidism and ophthalmopathy. Findings of the study overall: Most expanded thyroid clonotypes above 0.001 also appeared in blood.

Diagnostic decisions used clinical symptoms, serum thyroxine and TRAb, thyroid ultrasound and orbital computed tomography. Isolation of PBMCs was performed on 9.5 to 10 ml fresh peripheral blood. There are many counts of this clonotype. The antigen is not known. V lost 6 bases, J lost 4 bases, and 12 bases lay in between. CDR3 length: 12 residues. The germline gives CDR1 SQVTM, CDR2 ANQGSEA. RNA transcripts served as the template for amplifying TCR beta CDR3 regions. An initial round of RT-PCR targeting the TCR CDR3 relied on the HTBI primer set. TCRdb processed the multiplex PCR reads anew with MiXCR; each CDR3 protein has one entry. The sample records about 560,000 distinct CDR3 sequences, roughly a sixth being singletons.

The material sequenced was blood. This clonotype originated in a woman aged 18-30 years with Graves' hyperthyroidism. The J gene is TRBJ1-1, the V gene TRBV29-1; weak D call: TRBD1 (5 bases). The CDR3 sequence is CSVGERRTEAFF. The CDR3 DNA sequence: TGCAGCGTGGGGGAAAGGCGCACTGAAGCTTTCTTT.